This TCR beta chain was identified in a study of T cells in Graves' hyperthyroidism and ophthalmopathy. Study context: Prior to any treatment, at the point of initial diagnosis, peripheral blood was collected.

The diagnostic basis comprised clinical symptoms, serum thyroxine and TRAb, thyroid ultrasound and orbital computed tomography. Looked up from germline, CDR1 is GTSNPN and CDR2 is SVGIG (reference sequence). Trimming removed 2 bases at V and 3 bases at J, with 17 bases between. The CDR3 extends over 15 amino acids. RNA transcripts yielded amplified TCR beta CDR3 regions. When the TCR CDR3 underwent first-round RT-PCR, the HTBI primer set was used. MiXCR was run by TCRdb on the multiplex PCR reads, yielding one entry per CDR3 protein. The sample contains about 620,000 distinct CDR3 sequences, 16% of which appear only once. This clonotype came up a few times.

Specimen: blood. The clonotype was recovered from a woman aged 25 to 45 with Graves' hyperthyroidism. The chain uses TRBV30 and TRBJ2-7, with D possibly matching TRBD1 (6 bases). The CDR3 loop reads CAWSNVRGADYEQYF. The CDR3 bases are TGTGCCTGGAGTAACGTCAGGGGCGCGGACTACGAGCAGTACTTC.